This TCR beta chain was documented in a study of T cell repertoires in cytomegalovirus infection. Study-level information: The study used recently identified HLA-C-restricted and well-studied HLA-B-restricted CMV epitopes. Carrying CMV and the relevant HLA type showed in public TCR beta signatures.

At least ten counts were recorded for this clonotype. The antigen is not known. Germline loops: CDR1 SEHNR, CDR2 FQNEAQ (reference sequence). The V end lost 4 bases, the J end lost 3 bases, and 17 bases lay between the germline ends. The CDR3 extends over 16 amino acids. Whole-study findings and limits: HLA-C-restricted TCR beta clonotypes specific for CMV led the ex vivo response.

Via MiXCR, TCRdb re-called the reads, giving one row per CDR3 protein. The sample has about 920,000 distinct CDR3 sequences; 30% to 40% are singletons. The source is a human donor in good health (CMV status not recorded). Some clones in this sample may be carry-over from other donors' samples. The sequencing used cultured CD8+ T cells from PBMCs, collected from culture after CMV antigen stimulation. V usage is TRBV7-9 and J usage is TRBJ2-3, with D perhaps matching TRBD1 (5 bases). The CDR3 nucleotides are TGTGCCAGCAGCTCCAAGGGGATCCACAGGACAGATACGCAGTATTTT. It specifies CASSSKGIHRTDTQYF.